The 2 T cell receptor beta chains reported below all come from one sample, sequenced in a study of chemoradiotherapy in HPV16-positive cancers. Repertoires were generated with immunoSEQ multiplex PCR, while TCRdb's copy carries only in-frame clones and drops some. Of 4,000 to 6,000 clones listed, around 72% are singletons. The sequenced sample was tumor tissue, obtained from a patient who underwent chemoradiotherapy. The receptors shown here come from a human donor with HPV-associated anogenital cancer.

This clone was found once. The genes are TRBV7-9 and TRBJ2-2, with 8 nucleotides matching TRBD2. Germline CDR1 reads SEHNR; CDR2 reads FQNEAQ (reference sequence). The CDR3 contains 15 residues. Trimming cost V 5 bases and J 5 bases; bases outside gene matches: 7. The CDR3 protein is CASSPSGSCTGELFF. As DNA, the CDR3 is TGTGCCAGCAGCCCAAGCGGGAGTTGTACCGGGGAGCTGTTTTTT.

This chain uses TRBV12-2 with TRBJ2-7; TRBD2, the table's D call, lacks a check against the DNA. TRBV12-2 is shown as a pseudogene. The CDR3 extends over 18 amino acids. The CDR3 nucleotides are TGTGCAAGTCTCGTTAGACTAGCGGGGGTCCTGAGCTCCTACGAGCAGTACTTC. Its translation is CASLVRLAGVLSSYEQYF.